Shown below are 17 T cell receptor beta chains from a single sample sequenced in a study of cytomegalovirus exposure and HLA in healthy donors. The PCR ran on 60 Vbeta and 13 Jbeta primers. Clones were sequenced by immunoSEQ multiplex PCR, and TCRdb holds only the in-frame ones, with some missing. The table has under 200,000 clones, 75% to 85% seen once. The material sequenced was PBMCs. These receptors were taken from a woman aged 45-65 years in good health and CMV-seronegative.

The chain combines TRBV5-6 with TRBJ2-3, with D perhaps matching TRBD1 (6 bases). CDR3 length: 16 amino acids. The V end was cut by 1 base, the J end by 1 base, with 13 bases between. The germline V gene encodes CDR1 SGHDT and CDR2 YYEEEE. The CDR3 loop is CASSLRWGPRTDTQYF. The CDR3 DNA sequence: TGTGCCAGCAGCTTGAGGTGGGGGCCCCGCACAGATACGCAGTATTTT. Full variable domain (remainder filled in from reference TRBV5-6 and TRBJ2-3): DAGVTQSPTHLIKTRGQQVTLRCSPKSGHDTVSWYQQALGQGPQFIFQYYEEEERQRGNFPDRFSGHQFPNYSSELNVNALLLGDSALYLCASSLRWGPRTDTQYFGPGTRLTVL.

This rearrangement joins TRBV18 to TRBJ1-5; no firm D call. CDR1 KGHSH and CDR2 LQKENI come from the germline V gene. CDR3 length equals 15 residues. V lost 1 base to trimming and J lost 3 bases, with 10 bases between them. CDR3 region: CASSPRGVNNQPQHF. The CDR3 bases are TGTGCCAGCTCACCACGCGGGGTTAACAATCAGCCCCAGCATTTT.

The chain has TRBV11-3 and TRBJ2-3, with 11 bases identical to TRBD2. The CDR3 consists of 15 residues. Unmatched junction bases numbered 8, after V lost 5 bases and J lost 7 bases. CDR1 SGHNT and CDR2 YENEEA come from the germline V gene. CDR3 loop: CASSATSSGGNTQYF. CDR3 in DNA: TGTGCCAGCAGCGCCACTTCTAGCGGGGGGAATACGCAGTATTTT.

The V and J genes are TRBV7-8 and TRBJ2-7; 9 nucleotides line up with TRBD1. V shed 5 bases and J 4 bases; nucleotides not matched to a gene: 6. This CDR3 spans 14 amino acids. Germline V lookup: CDR1 SGHVS, CDR2 FQNEAQ. The CDR3 DNA follows: TGTGCCAGCAGCAAGGCGGGACAGGGATACGAGCAGTACTTC. Translated: CASSKAGQGYEQYF. Full variable domain (remainder filled in from reference TRBV7-8 and TRBJ2-7): GAGVSQSPRYKVAKRGQDVALRCDPISGHVSLFWYQQALGQGPEFLTYFQNEAQLDKSGLPSDRFFAERPEGSVSTLKIQRTQQEDSAVYLCASSKAGQGYEQYFGPGTRLTVT.

This clone was counted once. CDR3 nucleotide sequence: TGTGCCAGCAGTCGACTTCAGGGCTACGAGCAGTACTTC. Protein product: CASSRLQGYEQYF. This chain connects TRBV6-5 to TRBJ2-7, with TRBD1 as a possible D gene (5 bases). Trimming left V 5 bases short and J 3 bases short, with 11 bases between. There are 13 residues in the CDR3. The germline CDR1 and CDR2 sequences are MNHEY and SVGAGI.

This rearrangement joins TRBV27 to TRBJ2-7; TRBD1 matches at 7 bases. This CDR3 is 14 amino acids long. V was pared by 6 bases and J by 0 bases, with 5 bases of the junction left unmatched. Germline V gene lookup returns CDR1 MNHEY and CDR2 SMNVEV (reference sequence). This CDR3 is CASRKQGVSYEQYF. The CDR3 nucleotides read TGTGCCAGCAGGAAGCAGGGGGTCTCCTACGAGCAGTACTTC.

The chain uses TRBV12-5 and TRBJ1-2; tentatively, D is TRBD1 (6 bases). Germline V gene lookup returns CDR1 LGHNT and CDR2 FRNRAP. Trimming cost V 5 bases and J 12 bases, with 16 bases left between them. There are 12 residues in the CDR3. The CDR3 protein is CASGRGQAVDTF. DNA for the CDR3: TGTGCTAGTGGTCGGGGACAAGCGGTCGACACCTTC.

A few counts support this clone. The rearrangement links TRBV13 to TRBJ2-7; 10 bases match TRBD1. From germline, CDR1 is PRHDT and CDR2 FYEKMQ (reference sequence). This CDR3 has 15 residues. V shed 5 bases and J 5 bases; nucleotides not matched to a gene: 9. CDR3 bases: TGTGCCAGCAGCATTCCGGGACAGGGGCCCCACGAGCAGTACTTC. Translation gives CASSIPGQGPHEQYF.

This chain connects TRBV4-1 to TRBJ2-4; no definite D call. This CDR3 contains 12 residues. Germline-derived CDR1 and CDR2 are MGHRA and YSYEKL. Between the trimmed V and J ends, which lost 4 bases and 8 bases, there was a span of 9 bases. The CDR3 DNA sequence: TGCGCCAGCAGCCTTTTATCGGACATTCAGTACTTC. Amino acids: CASSLLSDIQYF.

This clone was counted only a few times. The chain combines TRBV28 with TRBJ1-1; D is uncertain. V lost 4 bases and J lost 1, with 10 bases in between. CDR3 length: 14 amino acids. CDR1 is MDHEN and CDR2 is SYDVKM in the germline V gene. The CDR3: CASSSGRRNTEAFF. As DNA, the CDR3 is TGTGCCAGCAGTTCTGGCCGGAGGAACACTGAAGCTTTCTTT.

This clone was seen more than once but under ten times. In DNA form, the CDR3 reads TGTGCCAGCAGCAGCTACAGGGGCTTCGATGAGCAGTTCTTC. This translates into CASSSYRGFDEQFF. This sequence joins TRBV14 and TRBJ2-1; 7 positions match TRBD1. CDR3 length: 14 amino acids. The germline gives CDR1 SGHDN, CDR2 FVKESK. V dropped 5 bases and J dropped 8; count of bases not matched to a gene: 9.

The rearrangement uses TRBV19 and TRBJ1-2; perhaps TRBD1 as D (6 bases). This CDR3 has 12 residues. Germline CDR1 and CDR2: LNHDA and SQIVND (reference sequence). V was pared by 1 base and J by 8 bases, with 8 bases between. The CDR3 DNA reads as TGTGCCAGTAGTATAGCAGGGGCCGGCTACACCTTC. Translated, it gives CASSIAGAGYTF.

This chain connects TRBV14 to TRBJ2-5; D is unclear. TRBJ2-7 matches the DNA end more closely, so the J call is doubtful. The germline gives CDR1 SGHDN, CDR2 FVKESK. CDR3 size: 15 residues. CDR3 DNA: TGTGCCAGCAGCCAAGACATCGGTTACTCCTACGAGCAGTACTTC. Protein: CASSQDIGYSYEQYF.

The V call is TRBV19, the J call TRBJ2-7, with 8 bases aligning to TRBD1. The V gene's germline CDR1 is LNHDA and CDR2 SQIVND (reference sequence). The CDR3 extends over 14 amino acids. Losses at the gene ends were 4 bases for V and 0 bases for J; bases not matched to a gene: 2. As DNA, the CDR3 is TGTGCCAGTAGTAAACAGGGGGTCTCCTACGAGCAGTACTTC. This translates into CASSKQGVSYEQYF. The full variable domain, with the rest looked up from reference TRBV19 and TRBJ2-7, is DGGITQSPKYLFRKEGQNVTLSCEQNLNHDAMYWYRQDPGQGLRLIYYSQIVNDFQKGDIAEGYSVSREKKESFPLTVTSAQKNPTAFYLCASSKQGVSYEQYFGPGTRLTVT.

The J gene is TRBJ1-5, the V gene TRBV30; 7 bases are shared with TRBD1. The ends lost 2 bases at V and 4 bases at J; junction bases unmatched: 2. CDR1 is GTSNPN, CDR2 SVGIG, per germline (reference sequence). This CDR3 contains 13 residues. CDR3 sequence: CAWSRQGNQPQHF. Here the CDR3 DNA reads TGTGCCTGGAGTCGACAGGGAAATCAGCCCCAGCATTTT.

This chain joins TRBV30 and TRBJ2-1; TRBD2 aligns across 8 bases. Trimming removed 6 bases from V and 7 bases from J; junction bases left unmatched: 8. The V gene's germline CDR1 is GTSNPN and CDR2 SVGIG (reference sequence). The CDR3 loop spans 13 amino acids. The CDR3 spells CACGREVNNEQFF. The CDR3 nucleotides read TGTGCCTGCGGGAGGGAGGTGAATAATGAGCAGTTCTTC. The variable domain in full, with the rest retrieved from reference TRBV30 and TRBJ2-1, is SQTIHQWPATLVQPVGSPLSLECTVEGTSNPNLYWYRQAAGRGLQLLFYSVGIGQISSEVPQNLSASRPQDRQFILSSKKLLLSDSGFYLCACGREVNNEQFFGPGTRLTVL.

This clone turned up a few times. CDR3 residues: CASSLAVGGSYEQYF. CDR3 DNA sequence: TGTGCCAGCAGCTTGGCGGTCGGGGGGTCCTACGAGCAGTACTTC. The chain has TRBV7-2 and TRBJ2-7, with 7 bases identical to TRBD2. Germline V gives CDR1 SGHTA, CDR2 FQGNSA. The J segment lost 1 base and the V segment lost 3 bases, leaving 6 bases of the junction unmatched. This CDR3 region has 15 residues.